The entry below describes one T cell receptor beta chain. Running of the v3.0 immunoSEQ assay took place at survey level. The data were produced by immunoSEQ multiplex PCR, yet TCRdb's version contains in-frame clones alone and is incomplete. The profile shows tens of thousands of clones, 70% to 90% of them singletons. This sample is part of a study of long-term antiretroviral therapy in people with HIV. The sequenced sample was unsorted PBMCs, obtained approximately 5 years before starting antiretroviral therapy. The TCR sequence derives from a man in his forties or fifties with HIV.

CDR3 DNA sequence: TGTGCCAGCAGCCAGACACCTCTGGGGGATAATGAAAAACTGTTTTTT. Protein product: CASSQTPLGDNEKLFF. The chain links TRBV4-2 to TRBJ1-4, with D perhaps matching TRBD1 (5 bases). CDR1 is LGHNA and CDR2 is YNFKEQ in the germline V gene. V lost 3 bases, J lost 4 bases, and 15 bases lay in between. The CDR3 has 16 amino acids.